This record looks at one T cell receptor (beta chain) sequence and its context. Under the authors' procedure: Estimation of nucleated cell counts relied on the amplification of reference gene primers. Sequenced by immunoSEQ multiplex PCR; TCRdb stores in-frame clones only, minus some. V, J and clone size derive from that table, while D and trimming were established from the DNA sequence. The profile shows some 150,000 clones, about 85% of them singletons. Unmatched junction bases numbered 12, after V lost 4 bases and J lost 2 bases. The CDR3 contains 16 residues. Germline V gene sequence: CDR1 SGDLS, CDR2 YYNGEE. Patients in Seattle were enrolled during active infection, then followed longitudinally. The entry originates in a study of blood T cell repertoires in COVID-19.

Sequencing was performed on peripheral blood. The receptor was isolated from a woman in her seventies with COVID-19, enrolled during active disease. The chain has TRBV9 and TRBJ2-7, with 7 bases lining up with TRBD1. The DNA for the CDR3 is TGTGCCAGCAGCCTTACTTCTGGGACAGTACCCTACGAGCAGTACTTC. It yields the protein CASSLTSGTVPYEQYF.